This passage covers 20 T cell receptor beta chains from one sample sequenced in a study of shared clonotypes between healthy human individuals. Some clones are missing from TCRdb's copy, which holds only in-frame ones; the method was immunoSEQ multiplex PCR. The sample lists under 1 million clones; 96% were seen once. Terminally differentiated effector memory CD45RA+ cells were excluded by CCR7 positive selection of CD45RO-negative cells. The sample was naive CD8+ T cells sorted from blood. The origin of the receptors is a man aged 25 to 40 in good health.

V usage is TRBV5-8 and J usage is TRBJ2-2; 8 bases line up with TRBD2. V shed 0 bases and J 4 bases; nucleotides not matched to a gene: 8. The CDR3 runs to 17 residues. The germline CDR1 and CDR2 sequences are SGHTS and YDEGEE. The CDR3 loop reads CASSLARRGRPTGELFF. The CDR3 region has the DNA TGTGCCAGCAGCTTGGCCCGTCGCGGGAGGCCCACCGGGGAGCTGTTTTTT.

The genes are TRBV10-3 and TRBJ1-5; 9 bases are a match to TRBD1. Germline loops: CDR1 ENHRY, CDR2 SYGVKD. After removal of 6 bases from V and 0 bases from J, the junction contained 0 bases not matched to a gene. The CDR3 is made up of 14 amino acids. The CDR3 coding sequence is TGTGCCATCAGGGGACAGGGTAGCAATCAGCCCCAGCATTTT. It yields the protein CAIRGQGSNQPQHF.

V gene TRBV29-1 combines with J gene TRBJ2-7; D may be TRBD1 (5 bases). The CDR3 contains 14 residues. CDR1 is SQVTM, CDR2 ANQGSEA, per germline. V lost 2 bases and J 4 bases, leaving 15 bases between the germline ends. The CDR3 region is CSVERQGVVYEQYF. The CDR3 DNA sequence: TGCAGCGTTGAAAGGCAGGGTGTTGTATACGAGCAGTACTTC.

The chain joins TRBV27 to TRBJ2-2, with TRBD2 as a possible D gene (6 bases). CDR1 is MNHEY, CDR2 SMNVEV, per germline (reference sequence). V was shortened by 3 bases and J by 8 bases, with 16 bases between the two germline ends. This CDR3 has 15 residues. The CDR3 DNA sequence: TGTGCCAGCAGTTTGAACGGGAGATCGTTTGGGGAGCTGTTTTTT. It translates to CASSLNGRSFGELFF.

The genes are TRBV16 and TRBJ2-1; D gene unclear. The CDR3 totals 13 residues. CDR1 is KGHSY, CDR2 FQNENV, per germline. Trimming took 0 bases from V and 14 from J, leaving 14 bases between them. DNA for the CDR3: TGTGCCAGCAGCCAATCGGTCGAGAGGAACGAGTTCTTC. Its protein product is CASSQSVERNEFF.

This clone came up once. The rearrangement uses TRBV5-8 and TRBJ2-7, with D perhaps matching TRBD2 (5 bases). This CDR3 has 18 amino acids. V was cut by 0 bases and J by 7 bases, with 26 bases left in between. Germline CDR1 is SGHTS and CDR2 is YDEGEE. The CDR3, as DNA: TGTGCCAGCAGCTTGGACGACCTGATTTCTCCTTTTACGGGGGAGCAGTACTTC. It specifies CASSLDDLISPFTGEQYF.

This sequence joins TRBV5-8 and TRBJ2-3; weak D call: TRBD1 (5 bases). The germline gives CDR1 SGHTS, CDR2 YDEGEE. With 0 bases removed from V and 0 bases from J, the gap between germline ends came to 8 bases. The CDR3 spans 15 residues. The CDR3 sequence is CASSLGQGSTDTQYF. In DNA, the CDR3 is TGTGCCAGCAGCTTGGGGCAGGGAAGCACAGATACGCAGTATTTT.

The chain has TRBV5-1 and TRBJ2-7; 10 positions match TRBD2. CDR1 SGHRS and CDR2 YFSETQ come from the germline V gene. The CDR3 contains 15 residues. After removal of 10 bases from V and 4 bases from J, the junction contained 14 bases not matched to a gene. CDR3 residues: CASRVAGGLGYEQYF. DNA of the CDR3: TGCGCCTCCCGGGTAGCGGGAGGCTTGGGGTACGAGCAGTACTTC.

CDR3: CASSEGGTGELFF. CDR3 nucleotides: TGCGCCAGCAGTGAAGGGGGCACCGGGGAGCTGTTTTTT. The chain employs TRBV10-1 and TRBJ2-2; maybe TRBD1 (6 bases). The germline V gene encodes CDR1 WNHNN and CDR2 SYGVQD (reference sequence). This CDR3 contains 13 residues. Between the trimmed V and J ends, which lost 3 bases and 4 bases, there was a span of 6 bases.

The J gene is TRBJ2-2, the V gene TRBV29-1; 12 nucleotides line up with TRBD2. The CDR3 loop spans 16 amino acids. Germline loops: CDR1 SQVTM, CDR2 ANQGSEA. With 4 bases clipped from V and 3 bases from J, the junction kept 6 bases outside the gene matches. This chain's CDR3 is CSVASWTSGDTGELFF. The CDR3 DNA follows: TGCAGCGTTGCCTCCTGGACTAGCGGGGACACCGGGGAGCTGTTTTTT.

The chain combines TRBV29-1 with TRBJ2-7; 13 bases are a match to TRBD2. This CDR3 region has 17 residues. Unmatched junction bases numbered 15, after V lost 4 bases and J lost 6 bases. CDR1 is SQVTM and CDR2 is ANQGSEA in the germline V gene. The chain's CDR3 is CSVVARVTGLAGPEQYF. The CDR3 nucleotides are TGCAGCGTTGTGGCAAGAGTCACGGGACTAGCGGGACCCGAGCAGTACTTC.

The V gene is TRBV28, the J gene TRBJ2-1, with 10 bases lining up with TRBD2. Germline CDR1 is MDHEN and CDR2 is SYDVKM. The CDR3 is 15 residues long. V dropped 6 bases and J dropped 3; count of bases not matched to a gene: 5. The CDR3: CASRGSGRDYNEQFF. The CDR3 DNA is TGTGCCAGCAGGGGGAGCGGGAGGGACTACAATGAGCAGTTCTTC.

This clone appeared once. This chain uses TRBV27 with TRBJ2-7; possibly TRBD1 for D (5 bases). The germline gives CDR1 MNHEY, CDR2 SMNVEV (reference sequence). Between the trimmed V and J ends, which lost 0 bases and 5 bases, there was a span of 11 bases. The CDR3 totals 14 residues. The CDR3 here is CASSLSGRVDEQYF. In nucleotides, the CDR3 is TGTGCCAGCAGTTTATCCGGCAGGGTCGACGAGCAGTACTTC.

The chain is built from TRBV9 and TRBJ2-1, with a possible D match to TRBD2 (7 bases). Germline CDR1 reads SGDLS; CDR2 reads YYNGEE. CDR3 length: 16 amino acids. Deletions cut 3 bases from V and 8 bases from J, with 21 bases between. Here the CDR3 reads CASSALLGAGVDEQFF. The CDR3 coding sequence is TGTGCCAGCAGCGCCTTGCTGGGGGCGGGAGTAGATGAGCAGTTCTTC.

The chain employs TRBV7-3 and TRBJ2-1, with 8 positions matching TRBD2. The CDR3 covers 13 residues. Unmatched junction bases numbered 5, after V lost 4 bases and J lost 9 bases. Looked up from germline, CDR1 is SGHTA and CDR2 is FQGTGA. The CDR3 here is CASSYITSGEQFF. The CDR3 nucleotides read TGTGCCAGCAGCTATATAACTAGCGGTGAGCAGTTCTTC.

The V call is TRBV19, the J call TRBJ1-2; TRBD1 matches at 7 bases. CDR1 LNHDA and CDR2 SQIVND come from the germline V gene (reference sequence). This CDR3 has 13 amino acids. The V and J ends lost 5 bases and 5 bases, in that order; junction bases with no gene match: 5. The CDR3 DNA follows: TGTGCCAGTAGTTTCGGGACAGAGTATGGCTACACCTTC. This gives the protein CASSFGTEYGYTF.

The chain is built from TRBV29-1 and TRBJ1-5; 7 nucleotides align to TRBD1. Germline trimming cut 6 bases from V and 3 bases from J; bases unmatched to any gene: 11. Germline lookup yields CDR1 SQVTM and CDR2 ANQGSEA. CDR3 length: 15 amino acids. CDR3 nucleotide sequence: TGCAGCGTGTCGACCACAGGGGACGTCAATCAGCCCCAGCATTTT. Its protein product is CSVSTTGDVNQPQHF. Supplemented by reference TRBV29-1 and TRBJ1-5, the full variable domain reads SAVISQKPSRDICQRGTSLTIQCQVDSQVTMMFWYRQQPGQSLTLIATANQGSEATYESGFVIDKFPISRPNLTFSTLTVSNMSPEDSSIYLCSVSTTGDVNQPQHFGDGTRLSIL.

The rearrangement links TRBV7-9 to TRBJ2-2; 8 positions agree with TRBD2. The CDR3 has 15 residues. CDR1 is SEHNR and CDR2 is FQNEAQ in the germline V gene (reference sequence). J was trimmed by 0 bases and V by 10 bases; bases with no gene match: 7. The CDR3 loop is CANLRAGANTGELFF. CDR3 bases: TGTGCCAACCTTCGAGCGGGGGCGAACACCGGGGAGCTGTTTTTT. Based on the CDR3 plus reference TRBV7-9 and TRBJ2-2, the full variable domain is DTGVSQNPRHKITKRGQNVTFRCDPISEHNRLYWYRQTLGQGPEFLTYFQNEAQLEKSRLLSDRFSAERPKGSFSTLEIQRTEQGDSAMYLCANLRAGANTGELFFGEGSRLTVL.

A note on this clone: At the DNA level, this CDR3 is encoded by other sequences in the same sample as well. CDR3 in amino acids: CASSPGNQPQHF. The DNA of the CDR3 is TGTGCCAGCAGTCCCGGAAATCAGCCCCAGCATTTT. V and J are TRBV28 and TRBJ1-5, with unresolved D. Germline values: CDR1 MDHEN, CDR2 SYDVKM. Trimming took off 5 bases at V and 4 bases at J, with 6 bases between the two ends. CDR3 size: 12 residues.

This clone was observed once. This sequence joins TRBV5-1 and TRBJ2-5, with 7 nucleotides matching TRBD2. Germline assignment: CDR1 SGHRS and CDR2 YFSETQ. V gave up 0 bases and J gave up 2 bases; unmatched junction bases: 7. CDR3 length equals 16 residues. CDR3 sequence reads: CASSLEGLAAQETQYF. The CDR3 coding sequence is TGCGCCAGCAGCTTGGAGGGGCTAGCGGCACAAGAGACCCAGTACTTC.